The 3 T cell receptor beta chains reported below all come from one sample, sequenced in a study of immune evolution from preneoplasia to lung adenocarcinoma. Profiling relied on immunoSEQ multiplex PCR, and the TCRdb table lists in-frame clones only, not all of them. The repertoire includes some 7,200 clones, roughly 85% of them detected once, and about 5% sits in the top ten. The sequencing input was FFPE invasive lung adenocarcinoma tissue. These receptors came from a person between 45 and 75 years old with lung adenocarcinoma.

The rearrangement links TRBV15 to TRBJ2-1; 8 bases map to TRBD2. From germline, CDR1 is LNHNV and CDR2 YYDKDF (reference sequence). The CDR3 contains 15 residues. J lost 4 bases, V lost 2 bases, and 4 bases had no gene match. The CDR3 region has the DNA TGTGCCACCAGCAGAACAGGACTAGCTTACAATGAGCAGTTCTTC. Its protein is CATSRTGLAYNEQFF.

The chain links TRBV15 to TRBJ2-2; 7 positions match TRBD1. Germline V CDR1 and CDR2: LNHNV, YYDKDF (reference sequence). This CDR3 region has 16 residues. Trimming took 0 bases from V and 5 from J; bases not matched to a gene: 6. The CDR3 DNA reads TGTGCCACCAGCAGAGATTTTGGCAGGGGGACCGGGGAGCTGTTTTTT. It is translated as CATSRDFGRGTGELFF.

The V call is TRBV5-6, the J call TRBJ1-2, with D tentatively TRBD1 (5 bases). The CDR3 consists of 15 residues. V lost 4 bases and J 1 base, leaving 14 bases between the germline ends. Germline V gene data show CDR1 as SGHDT and CDR2 as YYEEEE. CDR3 residues: CASSAGASFNYGYTF. Here the CDR3 DNA reads TGTGCCAGCAGCGCCGGGGCGTCATTTAACTATGGCTACACCTTC.